The rows below give T cell receptor beta chains drawn from one sample of a study of blood T cell repertoires in COVID-19. Produced via immunoSEQ multiplex PCR; TCRdb's table is partial and in-frame only. This sample has about 270,000 clones; around nine tenths occur once, and the top ten carry approximately 9.7%. Source material: peripheral blood. The origin of the receptors is a man aged 35-49 years with active or convalescent COVID-19. Each CDR3 is given with its conserved first and last residue. D genes are given only for firm matches. Expanded clones are given a class, and other clones once, few, many or no size at all.

V,D,size,J,CDR3,DNA
TRBV9,TRBD2,few,TRBJ2-3,CASSVTAGGPVDTQYF,TGTGCCAGCAGCGTAACGGCGGGGGGGCCAGTAGATACGCAGTATTTT
TRBV30,TRBD1,.,TRBJ2-2,CAWSGAGGDTGELFF,TGTGCCTGGAGTGGGGCAGGGGGCGACACCGGGGAGCTGTTTTTT
TRBV4-1,TRBD1,once,TRBJ2-7,CASSHLRTGRYEQYF,TGCGCCAGCAGCCATCTCAGGACAGGGCGGTACGAGCAGTACTTC
TRBV3-1/TRBV3-2,.,.,TRBJ2-7,CASSLLASEQYF,TGTGCCAGCAGCCTCTTAGCCTCCGAGCAGTACTTC
TRBV19,.,.,TRBJ2-1,CASSALLGGNSYNEQFF,TGTGCCAGTAGTGCCCTTTTGGGGGGAAACTCCTACAATGAGCAGTTCTTC
TRBV5-1,.,once,TRBJ2-2,CASSSPANTGELFF,TGCGCCAGCAGCTCTCCCGCGAACACCGGGGAGCTGTTTTTT
TRBV18,TRBD2,.,TRBJ2-2,CASSGGTSGTGELFF,TGTGCCAGCTCAGGGGGGACTAGCGGCACCGGGGAGCTGTTTTTT
TRBV24-1,TRBD1,.,TRBJ2-3,CATGQTDTQYF,TGTGCCACGGGACAGACAGATACGCAGTATTTT
TRBV6-6,.,.,TRBJ1-2,CASSYVPVNYGYTF,TGTGCCAGCAGTTACGTCCCAGTCAACTATGGCTACACCTTC
TRBV12-3/TRBV12-4,.,.,TRBJ1-2,CASRRTASYGYTF,TGTGCCAGCAGGCGGACAGCGTCATATGGCTACACCTTC
TRBV30,TRBD1,.,TRBJ2-1,CAWSRDRGRGEQFF,TGTGCCTGGTCCCGGGACAGGGGGCGCGGTGAGCAGTTCTTC
TRBV6-5,.,.,TRBJ2-7,CATRMSLPYEQYF,TGTGCCACCAGAATGTCCCTCCCCTACGAGCAGTACTTC
TRBV11-3,TRBD1,.,TRBJ2-7,CASSLGTGQGGEQYF,TGTGCCAGCAGCTTAGGTACGGGACAGGGTGGAGAGCAGTACTTC
TRBV5-1,TRBD1,.,TRBJ2-7,CASRKRTGQDEQYF,TGCGCCAGCAGAAAAAGGACAGGCCAGGACGAGCAGTACTTC
TRBV4-1,.,.,TRBJ2-1,CASSQEGLLDEQFF,TGCGCCAGCAGCCAAGAGGGGCTTCTGGATGAGCAGTTCTTC
TRBV28,.,few,TRBJ1-6,CASTPSEINSPLHF,TGTGCCAGCACCCCCAGCGAAATTAATTCACCCCTCCACTTT
TRBV29-1,.,.,TRBJ2-4,CSVEEGLAKNIQYF,TGCAGCGTTGAAGAGGGACTTGCCAAAAACATTCAGTACTTC
TRBV19,.,.,TRBJ2-1,CASSMREGYNEQFF,TGTGCCAGTAGTATGAGGGAAGGCTACAATGAGCAGTTCTTC
TRBV20-1,.,.,TRBJ1-5,CSASKGGSNQPQHF,TGCAGTGCTAGTAAGGGGGGGAGCAATCAGCCCCAGCATTTT
TRBV9,TRBD2,few,TRBJ2-1,CASSPSGGVGSYNEQFF,TGTGCCAGCAGCCCTTCGGGGGGGGTCGGCTCCTACAATGAGCAGTTCTTC
TRBV19,TRBD1,.,TRBJ2-7,CASSPGQYYEQYF,TGTGCCAGTAGCCCGGGACAGTACTACGAGCAGTACTTC
TRBV2,TRBD1,once,TRBJ2-3,CASSEGTGLTDTQYF,TGTGCCAGCAGTGAAGGGACAGGCCTCACAGATACGCAGTATTTT
TRBV2,TRBD1,many,TRBJ2-7,CASNGQGVTYEQYF,TGTGCCAGCAATGGGCAGGGGGTGACCTACGAGCAGTACTTC
TRBV9,.,.,TRBJ1-2,CASSVETAGGYTF,TGTGCCAGCAGCGTAGAAACAGCGGGTGGCTACACCTTC
TRBV6-5,TRBD2,once,TRBJ2-1,CASERRGGLNEQFF,TGTGCCAGCGAAAGGCGGGGGGGCCTGAATGAGCAGTTCTTC
TRBV30,.,few,TRBJ1-4,CAWSVLGGYGNEKLFF,TGTGCCTGGAGTGTACTAGGGGGTTACGGTAATGAAAAACTGTTTTTT
TRBV24-1,TRBD2,.,TRBJ2-3,CASSPGGGGTDTQYF,TGTGCCAGCAGCCCGGGGGGAGGAGGCACAGATACGCAGTATTTT
TRBV18,.,.,TRBJ2-2,CASSTGQANTGELFF,TGTGCCAGCTCTACCGGACAAGCGAACACCGGGGAGCTGTTTTTT
TRBV10-1,TRBD1,.,TRBJ2-2,CASSGGQTSDELFF,TGCGCCAGCAGTGGGGGACAGACTTCCGACGAGCTGTTTTTT
TRBV2,.,.,TRBJ1-6,CASTVLGGSPLHF,TGTGCCAGCACGGTATTGGGGGGTTCACCCCTCCACTTT
TRBV4-1,TRBD2,once,TRBJ2-3,CASSQAQGRVSTQYF,TGCGCCAGCAGCCAAGCCCAAGGGAGGGTGAGCACGCAGTATTTT
TRBV19,.,once,TRBJ1-3,CASSLLQGAGNTIYF,TGTGCCAGTAGTCTTTTACAGGGCGCTGGAAACACCATATATTTT
TRBV5-6,TRBD1,.,TRBJ2-5,CASTSGQGAGETQYF,TGTGCCAGCACCTCCGGACAGGGGGCCGGAGAGACCCAGTACTTC
TRBV10-1,TRBD1,once,TRBJ2-7,CASSERQGAYEQYF,TGCGCCAGCAGTGAGAGGCAGGGGGCTTACGAGCAGTACTTC
TRBV3-1/TRBV3-2,.,.,TRBJ1-2,CASSQLRQVVDYGYTF,TGTGCCAGCAGCCAATTAAGACAGGTGGTCGACTATGGCTACACCTTC
TRBV14,.,.,TRBJ2-6,CASSQRPDSSGANVLTF,TGTGCCAGCAGCCAACGACCCGACAGCTCTGGGGCCAACGTCCTGACTTTC
TRBV7-3,.,many,TRBJ1-3,CASSRLGRQHSGNTIYF,TGTGCCAGCAGCCGTCTTGGCCGACAGCACTCTGGAAACACCATATATTTT